This passage covers 21 T cell receptor beta chains from one sample sequenced in a study of molecular identifiers for immune sequencing clone quantification listed by TCRdb under 2018. The method behind the library was PCR. TCRdb shows the sequencer as NextSeq 500. TCRdb trimmed the raw reads at Q25, called clones with MiXCR and kept productive beta chains. Every entry covers one CDR3 protein and lists the most common genes and DNA from its rows. The sample table holds approximately 630,000 distinct CDR3 sequences, of which 25% were seen once. Around 0.78% of the sample comes from the top ten. Sequenced sample: naive CD8+ T cells from blood, with Jurkat cell RNA spiked in. The cell subset or site label here, explained by the study, means: FACS-sorted CD8+CD4-CCR7+CD45RA+ naive T cells. The source is a human donor in good health. Some libraries in this study had Jurkat cell RNA spiked in.

This clonotype occurred once. This chain's CDR3 is CASSWTEDYEQYF. CDR3 in DNA: TGCGCCAGCAGCTGGACAGAGGACTACGAGCAGTACTTC. This chain uses TRBV5-1 with TRBJ2-7; tentatively, D is TRBD1 (6 bases). V was cut by 3 bases and J by 3 bases, with 10 bases left in between. Germline V gene lookup returns CDR1 SGHRS and CDR2 YFSETQ. The CDR3 is made up of 13 amino acids.

This chain joins TRBV19 and TRBJ1-1; D is uncertain. V lost 0 bases, J lost 7 bases, and 9 bases lay in between. Germline V gene data show CDR1 as LNHDA and CDR2 as SQIVND (reference sequence). The length of the CDR3 is 13 residues. The CDR3 reads CASSIDPAVEAFF. CDR3 in DNA: TGTGCCAGTAGTATAGATCCGGCAGTTGAAGCTTTCTTT.

The V and J genes are TRBV6-5 and TRBJ2-7; the D gene could be TRBD1 or TRBD2 (5 bases each). Germline CDR1 and CDR2: MNHEY and SVGAGI. The CDR3 contains 14 residues. V was cut by 6 bases and J by 2 bases, with 14 bases left in between. The CDR3 loop is CASSPRGVTYEQYF. The CDR3 DNA reads as TGTGCCAGCAGCCCACGAGGGGTTACCTACGAGCAGTACTTC.

This clonotype was counted at least ten times. This chain joins TRBV10-3 and TRBJ2-7; D not certain. This CDR3 is built from 11 residues. CDR1 and CDR2 from the germline V gene are ENHRY and SYGVKD. V lost 6 bases and J 1 base, leaving 4 bases between the germline ends. The CDR3 DNA sequence: TGTGCCATCAGGGGGTCCTACGAGCAGTACTTC. Its protein product is CAIRGSYEQYF.

This clonotype was counted at least ten times. The chain has TRBV30 and TRBJ2-1; D possibly corresponds to TRBD2 (5 bases). Trimming left V 0 bases short and J 7 bases short, with 7 bases between. The CDR3 extends over 12 amino acids. Looked up from germline, CDR1 is GTSNPN and CDR2 is SVGIG (reference sequence). CDR3 sequence: CAWSVSGNEQFF. CDR3 sequence (DNA): TGTGCCTGGAGTGTTTCGGGGAATGAGCAGTTCTTC.

This clonotype appeared many times. The rearrangement links TRBV7-2 to TRBJ2-5; D unresolved. The CDR3 length is 16 residues. The germline V and J ends were trimmed by 1 base and 3 bases, with 15 bases remaining between them. Germline V gene lookup returns CDR1 SGHTA and CDR2 FQGNSA. CDR3: CASSLGRLDRKETQYF. CDR3 sequence (DNA): TGTGCCAGCAGCTTAGGACGGCTGGATAGGAAAGAGACCCAGTACTTC.

This clonotype showed up just a few times. V is TRBV6-2 or TRBV6-3 and J is TRBJ2-2; D could derive from TRBD1 or TRBD2 (5 bases each). CDR1 is MNHEY and CDR2 is SVGEGT in the germline V gene. Trimming took off 0 bases at V and 0 bases at J, with 11 bases between the two ends. The CDR3 spans 17 residues. In DNA form, the CDR3 reads TGTGCCAGCAGTTACTCGTTACGGGACGCGAACACCGGGGAGCTGTTTTTT. Translating it yields CASSYSLRDANTGELFF.

This clonotype was detected only a few times. The V and J genes are TRBV6-6 and TRBJ2-7; 10 bases align to TRBD2. Germline CDR1 reads MNHNY; CDR2 reads SVGAGI (reference sequence). There are 15 residues in the CDR3. Germline trimming cut 1 base from V and 2 bases from J; bases unmatched to any gene: 2. CDR3 DNA sequence: TGTGCCAGCAGTTACTGGACTAGCGGAACCTACGAGCAGTACTTC. Translation gives CASSYWTSGTYEQYF.

A remark on this clonotype: A much bigger clone sits one base away, suggesting this may be a read error. This chain uses TRBV4-1 with TRBJ2-1; D perhaps matches TRBD1 (5 bases). V lost 5 bases and J 10 bases, leaving 15 bases between the germline ends. The germline V gene encodes CDR1 MGHRA and CDR2 YSYEKL. The CDR3 has 13 amino acids. The CDR3 region has the DNA TGCGCCAGCAGCTCGGTGACAGCCTACGAGCAGTTCTTC. It translates to CASSSVTAYEQFF.

The genes are TRBV4-1 and TRBJ1-5; D unresolved. The CDR3 has 14 amino acids. Germline values: CDR1 MGHRA, CDR2 YSYEKL. Trimming took off 0 bases at V and 7 bases at J, with 10 bases between the two ends. CDR3 amino acids: CASSQDLMGQPQHF. The DNA for the CDR3 is TGCGCCAGCAGCCAAGATCTGATGGGACAGCCCCAGCATTTT.

The gene calls are TRBV11-3 and TRBJ2-1, with TRBD1 matching 11 bases. Unmatched junction bases numbered 9, after V lost 4 bases and J lost 10 bases. Germline V gene data show CDR1 as SGHNT and CDR2 as YENEEA. The CDR3 contains 15 residues. CDR3 protein: CASSSPGQGDGEQFF. The CDR3 DNA is TGTGCCAGCAGCTCCCCGGGACAGGGGGATGGAGAGCAGTTCTTC.

With respect to this clonotype: A much more abundant neighbour one base away suggests this may be a read error. This chain uses TRBV28 with TRBJ1-1; 7 bases match TRBD1. Germline CDR1 and CDR2: MDHEN and SYDVKM. This CDR3 is 12 amino acids long. CDR3: CASSLKGAGALF. The CDR3 nucleotides are TGTGCCAGCAGTTTAAAGGGGGCCGGAGCTCTCTTT.

Notes on this clonotype: A read error is possible here, since a much larger clone lies one base away. The CDR3 does not end in the conserved phenylalanine or tryptophan, so this is likely a read error. The chain carries TRBV4-3 and TRBJ2-7; 7 bases fit TRBD2. Germline lookup yields CDR1 LGHNA and CDR2 YSLEER. The trim removed 0 bases at V and 3 bases at J, leaving 5 bases unmatched. The CDR3 is 15 residues long. CDR3 nucleotide sequence: TGCGCCAGCAGCCAAGACGTGCGGGAGAACTACGAGCAGTACCTC. This translates into CASSQDVRENYEQYL.

This clonotype was recorded a few times. One end of the junction varies from germline; a read error may be responsible. This sequence joins TRBV4-2 and TRBJ2-1, with D possibly TRBD1 on 5 matching bases. The germline V gene encodes CDR1 LGHNA and CDR2 YNFKEQ. The CDR3 runs 13 residues. CDR3 region: CTSSPLEQGEQFF. The CDR3 DNA follows: TGTACCAGCAGCCCCCTTGAGCAGGGAGAGCAGTTCTTC.

This clonotype was observed a few times. The chain joins TRBV12-3 or TRBV12-4 to TRBJ2-5; 9 nucleotides align to TRBD2. The junction had 3 bases not matched to a gene; V was cut back by 1 base and J by 3 bases. This CDR3 comprises 15 residues. The CDR3 spells CASSLERGEEETQYF. CDR3 DNA sequence: TGTGCCAGCAGTTTAGAGCGGGGGGAAGAAGAGACCCAGTACTTC.

As concerns this clonotype: At one of its ends the junction is not consistent with the germline gene, which may arise from a read error. The CDR3 here is CASTLVGYTGELVF. The CDR3 coding sequence is TGTGCCAGTACCCTGGTCGGGTACACCGGGGAGCTGGTTTTT. This rearrangement joins TRBV19 to TRBJ2-2, with TRBD2 as a possible D gene (5 bases). The CDR3 covers 14 residues. Germline loops: CDR1 LNHDA, CDR2 SQIVND (reference sequence).

This clonotype has more than one count but fewer than ten. The rearrangement uses TRBV30 and TRBJ2-1; 8 bases agree with TRBD1. CDR1 and CDR2 (germline): GTSNPN, SVGIG (reference sequence). This CDR3 has 15 residues. The junction had 8 bases not matched to a gene; V was cut back by 0 bases and J by 7 bases. The CDR3 DNA follows: TGTGCCTGGAGTGTAGGTCAGGGGGCACGGAATGAGCAGTTCTTC. Its translation is CAWSVGQGARNEQFF.

In its sample, this clonotype was seen many times. J is TRBJ2-7 and V is TRBV29-1; D possibly uses TRBD1 or TRBD2 (5 bases each). The CDR3 covers 12 residues. The germline CDR1 and CDR2 sequences are SQVTM and ANQGSEA. Trimming took off 0 bases at V and 3 bases at J, with 6 bases between the two ends. CDR3 protein: CSVEEGVYEQYF. The CDR3 DNA reads TGCAGCGTTGAAGAGGGGGTCTACGAGCAGTACTTC.

The J gene is TRBJ2-1, the V gene TRBV4-3, with D possibly being TRBD2 (6 bases). Trimming shortened V by 4 bases and J by 4 bases, and 20 bases separated the two germline ends. Germline V gene data show CDR1 as LGHNA and CDR2 as YSLEER. This CDR3 is 17 amino acids long. In DNA, the CDR3 is TGCGCCAGCAGCCCAGATGACCGGGACTCTCGTTACAATGAGCAGTTCTTC. Translation gives CASSPDDRDSRYNEQFF.

On this clonotype: Since a much larger clone is just one base distant, this may be a read error. Without the conserved terminal phenylalanine or tryptophan, this CDR3 likely stems from a read error. V usage is TRBV19 and J usage is TRBJ1-5, with a tentative D call TRBD1 (5 bases). This CDR3 has 17 amino acids. CDR1 is LNHDA and CDR2 is SQIVND in the germline V gene (reference sequence). The V and J ends lost 1 base and 2 bases respectively, with 15 bases between them. The CDR3 coding sequence is TGTGCCAGTAGTATAGGGACAATCCTCTCCGGCAATCAGCCCCAGCATCTT. Amino acid sequence: CASSIGTILSGNQPQHL.

In regard to this clonotype: Its ends do not fully match the called genes, so a read error is possible. The V gene is TRBV4-1, the J gene TRBJ2-7; 8 positions match TRBD1. CDR1 and CDR2 (germline): MGHRA, YSYEKL. The CDR3 consists of 13 residues. This CDR3 is CASSPDRAYEQCF. In nucleotides, the CDR3 is TGCGCCAGCAGCCCGGACAGGGCCTACGAGCAGTGCTTC.